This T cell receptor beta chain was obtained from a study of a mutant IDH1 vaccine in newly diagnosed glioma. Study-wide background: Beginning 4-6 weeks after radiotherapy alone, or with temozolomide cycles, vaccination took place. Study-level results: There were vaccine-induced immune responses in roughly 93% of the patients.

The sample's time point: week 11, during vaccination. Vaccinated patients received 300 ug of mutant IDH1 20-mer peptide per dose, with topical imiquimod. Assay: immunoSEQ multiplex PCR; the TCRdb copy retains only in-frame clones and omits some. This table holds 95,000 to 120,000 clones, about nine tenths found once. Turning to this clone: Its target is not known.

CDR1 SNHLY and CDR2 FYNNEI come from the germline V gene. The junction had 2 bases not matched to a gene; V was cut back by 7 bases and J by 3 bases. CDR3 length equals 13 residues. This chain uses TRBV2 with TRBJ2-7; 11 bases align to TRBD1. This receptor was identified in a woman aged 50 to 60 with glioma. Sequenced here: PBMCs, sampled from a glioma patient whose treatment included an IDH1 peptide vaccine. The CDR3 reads CASIGTGGYEQYF. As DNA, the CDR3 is TGTGCCAGCATTGGGACAGGGGGCTACGAGCAGTACTTC.